A single sample is the source of the 4 T cell receptor beta chains below, sequenced in a study of cytomegalovirus exposure and HLA in healthy donors. Sequencing was performed with immunoSEQ multiplex PCR; in TCRdb, only in-frame clones are kept and a portion is missing. The sample shows 71,000 or so clones, approximately 95% of them seen only once. The sequenced material came from PBMCs. Receptors originate from a woman aged 18 to 35 in good health and CMV-seropositive.

This chain uses TRBV2 with TRBJ2-1; 15 nucleotides agree with TRBD2. J was trimmed by 2 bases and V by 8 bases; bases with no gene match: 7. Germline loops: CDR1 SNHLY, CDR2 FYNNEI. The CDR3 has 17 residues. DNA for the CDR3: TGTGCCAGCGGAGGACTAGCGGGAGGGCCTACCTACAATGAGCAGTTCTTC. Amino acid sequence: CASGGLAGGPTYNEQFF.

The genes are TRBV6-1 and TRBJ2-1; TRBD2 might be the D (6 bases). This CDR3 has 18 amino acids. The ends were cut back, 4 bases at V and 0 bases at J, with 19 bases in the middle. CDR1 and CDR2 from the germline V gene are MNHNS and SASEGT. The CDR3 coding sequence is TGTGCCAGCAGTGGATCCTATGGAGGGACCAACTCCTACAATGAGCAGTTCTTC. Amino acids: CASSGSYGGTNSYNEQFF.

This chain links TRBV4-2 with TRBJ2-1; D might be TRBD2 (7 bases). The CDR3 runs to 16 residues. The germline CDR1 and CDR2 sequences are LGHNA and YNFKEQ. V lost 0 bases and J 3 bases, leaving 12 bases between the germline ends. CDR3 protein: CASSQDKGGDYNEQFF. In DNA form, the CDR3 reads TGTGCCAGCAGCCAAGACAAGGGGGGGGACTACAATGAGCAGTTCTTC.

As concerns this clone: The germline gene is not matched at one end of the junction; a read error may be the cause. The sample carries other DNA sequences with the same CDR3. The chain has TRBV5-4 and TRBJ2-5, with 7 bases identical to TRBD2. Germline V lookup: CDR1 SGHNT, CDR2 YYREEE (reference sequence). The CDR3 length is 15 residues. The CDR3 DNA sequence: TGTGCCAGCAGCTTGGAGCGGGATGGGGGAGAGACTCAGTACTTC. This gives the protein CASSLERDGGETQYF.